These T cell receptor beta chains were read from a single sample in a study of blood T cell repertoires in COVID-19. Repertoires were generated with immunoSEQ multiplex PCR, while TCRdb's copy carries only in-frame clones and drops some. The sample comprises about 120,000 clones, about 90% of which are singletons, and 3.8% rests with the top ten. The sample comprised peripheral blood. The receptors derive from a woman aged 60 to 75 with COVID-19, enrolled during active disease. CDR3s include the opening cysteine and the closing phenylalanine or tryptophan. The D gene is left open where the match is weak. Where a row states a size, it is once, few, many or the class of an expanded clone; other rows omit it.

j_call d_call clone_size v_call cdr3_aa
TRBJ1-6 TRBD1 NA TRBV2 CASSRDRASSYNSPLHF
TRBJ1-1 NA NA TRBV5-4 CASSPTSNTEAFF
TRBJ1-1 NA NA TRBV4-3 CASSQEGASEAFF
TRBJ2-5 NA NA TRBV30 CAWSPGVPETQYF
TRBJ1-5 NA NA TRBV19 CASSVRGDQPQHF
TRBJ2-3 TRBD1 NA TRBV10-3 CAISERTQGATQYF
TRBJ2-5 NA once TRBV5-1 CASSLEQGGGTQYF
TRBJ1-4 NA NA TRBV11-2 CASSLTLGGREKLFF
TRBJ2-5 NA NA TRBV4-3 CASSQGTLGETQYF
TRBJ1-3 NA NA TRBV5-6 CASSFGGADTIYF
TRBJ1-2 NA NA TRBV12-3/TRBV12-4 CASSASGGYGYTF
TRBJ2-7 NA NA TRBV5-1 CASSLAGQREQYF
TRBJ2-5 TRBD1 NA TRBV5-4 CASSPVRTGQETQYF
TRBJ1-1 NA NA TRBV5-1 CASSLNPGQNTEAFF
TRBJ1-5 NA NA TRBV4-2 CASSQDEGEFNQPQHF
TRBJ2-7 NA few TRBV6-5 CASSQTGPLYEQYF
TRBJ2-2 NA NA TRBV16 CASSPRAGGGELFF
TRBJ1-3 NA NA TRBV7-8 CASSTAGRRNTIYF
TRBJ1-3 TRBD1 NA TRBV6-1 CASSEATGGQGNTIYF
TRBJ2-4 NA NA TRBV7-9 CASSLAPRGSLAKNIQYF
TRBJ1-1 TRBD1 NA TRBV19 CASTPGQVNTEAFF
TRBJ2-4 NA NA TRBV7-2 CASSGGTQNIQYF
TRBJ1-6 NA NA TRBV19 CASSTAGRGSPLHF
TRBJ1-1 NA NA TRBV3-1/TRBV3-2 CASSWGTTEAFF
TRBJ1-1 TRBD1 NA TRBV18 CASSTRDRSEAFF
TRBJ1-1 NA NA TRBV14 CASSQDTGNTEAFF
TRBJ1-6 NA few TRBV2 CASSEARSGSSPLHF
TRBJ2-3 NA once TRBV19 CASRGSGGDTQYF
TRBJ1-6 NA NA TRBV7-2 CASSFYRDNSPLHF